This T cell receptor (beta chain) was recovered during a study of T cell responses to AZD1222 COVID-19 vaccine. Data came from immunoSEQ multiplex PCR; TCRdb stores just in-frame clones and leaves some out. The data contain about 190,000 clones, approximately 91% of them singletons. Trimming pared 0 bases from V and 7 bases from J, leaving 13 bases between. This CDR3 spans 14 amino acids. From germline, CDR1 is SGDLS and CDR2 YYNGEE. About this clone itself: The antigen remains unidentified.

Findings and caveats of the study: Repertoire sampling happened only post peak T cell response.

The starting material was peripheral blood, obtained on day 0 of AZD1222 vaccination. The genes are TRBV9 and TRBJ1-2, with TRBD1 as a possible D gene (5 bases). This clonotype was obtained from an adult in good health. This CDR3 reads CASSVGARETGYTF. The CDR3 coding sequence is TGTGCCAGCAGCGTAGGGGCCAGGGAAACTGGCTACACCTTC.